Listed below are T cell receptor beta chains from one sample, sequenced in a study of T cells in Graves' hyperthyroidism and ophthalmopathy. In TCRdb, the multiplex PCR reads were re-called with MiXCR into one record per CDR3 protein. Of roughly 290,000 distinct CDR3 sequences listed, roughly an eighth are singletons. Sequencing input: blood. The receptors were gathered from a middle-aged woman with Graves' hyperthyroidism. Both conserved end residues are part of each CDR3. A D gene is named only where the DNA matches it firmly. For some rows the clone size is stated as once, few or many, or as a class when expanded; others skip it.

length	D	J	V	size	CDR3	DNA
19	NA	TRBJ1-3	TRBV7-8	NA	CASSKRQSDPSNSGNTIYF	TGTGCCAGCAGCAAGCGCCAGAGCGATCCGTCTAACTCTGGAAACACCATATATTTT
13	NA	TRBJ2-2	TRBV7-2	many	CASSFQVPGELFF	TGTGCCAGCAGCTTCCAAGTACCCGGGGAGCTGTTTTTT
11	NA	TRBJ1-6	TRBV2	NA	CASSQGWSLDF	TGTGCCAGCAGCCAAGGTTGGAGTCTAGACTTT
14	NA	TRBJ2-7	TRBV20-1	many	CSAPQTGQLYEQYF	TGCAGTGCTCCCCAAACGGGACAACTCTACGAGCAGTACTTC
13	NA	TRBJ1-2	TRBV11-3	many	CASSSRGLYGYTF	TGTGCCAGCAGCTCTAGAGGGCTATATGGCTACACCTTC
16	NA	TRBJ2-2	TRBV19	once	CASSILGQGGTGELFF	TGTGCCAGTAGTATACTGGGTCAGGGAGGCACCGGGGAGCTGTTTTTT
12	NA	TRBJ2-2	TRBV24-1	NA	CATSENTGELFF	TGTGCCACCAGTGAAAACACCGGGGAGCTGTTTTTT
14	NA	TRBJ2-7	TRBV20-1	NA	CSARSYTSSYEQYF	TGCAGTGCTAGGAGTTACACGAGCTCCTACGAGCAGTACTTC
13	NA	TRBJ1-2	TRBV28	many	CASSPRARHGYTF	TGTGCCAGCAGTCCCCGAGCTCGTCATGGCTACACCTTC
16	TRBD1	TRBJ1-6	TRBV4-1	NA	CASSQDPGQDNSPLHF	TGCGCCAGCAGCCAAGATCCGGGACAGGATAATTCACCCCTCCACTTT
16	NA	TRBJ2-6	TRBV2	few	CASSVRAYSGANVLTF	TGTGCCAGCAGTGTTAGGGCATACTCTGGGGCCAACGTCCTGACTTTC
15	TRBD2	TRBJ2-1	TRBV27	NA	CASSATSRLSNEQFF	TGTGCCAGCAGTGCGACTAGCCGCCTATCCAATGAGCAGTTCTTC
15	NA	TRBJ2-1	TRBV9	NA	CASSVEALAGNEQFF	TGTGCCAGCAGCGTAGAGGCACTAGCCGGGAATGAGCAGTTCTTC
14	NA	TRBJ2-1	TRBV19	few	CASNIRADYNEQFF	TGTGCCAGTAATATCAGGGCCGACTACAATGAGCAGTTCTTC
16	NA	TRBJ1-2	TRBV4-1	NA	CASSQEGAGGVYGYTF	TGCGCCAGCAGCCAAGAAGGGGCAGGAGGCGTCTATGGCTACACCTTC
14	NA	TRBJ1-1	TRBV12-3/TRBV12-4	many	CASTTTMTNTEAFF	TGTGCCAGCACCACTACTATGACGAACACTGAAGCTTTCTTT
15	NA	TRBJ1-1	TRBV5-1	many	CASSAGTGGNTEAFF	TGCGCCAGCAGCGCTGGGACTGGCGGGAACACTGAAGCTTTCTTT
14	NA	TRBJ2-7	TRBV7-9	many	CASSKLGISYEQYF	TGTGCCAGCAGCAAACTGGGCATCTCCTACGAGCAGTACTTC
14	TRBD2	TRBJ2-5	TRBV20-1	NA	CSASSGRADETQYF	TGCAGTGCTAGTAGCGGGAGGGCCGATGAGACCCAGTACTTC
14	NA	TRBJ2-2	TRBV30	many	CAWRADRLTGELFF	TGTGCCTGGAGAGCCGACAGACTAACCGGGGAGCTGTTTTTT
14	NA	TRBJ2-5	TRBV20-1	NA	CSARTGTQQETQYF	TGCAGTGCTAGAACCGGGACGCAACAAGAGACCCAGTACTTC
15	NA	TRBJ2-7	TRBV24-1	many	CATSATGTSSYEQYF	TGTGCCACCAGTGCCACCGGGACAAGCTCCTACGAGCAGTACTTC
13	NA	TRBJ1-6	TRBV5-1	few	CASSLMRASPLHF	TGCGCCAGCAGCTTAATGAGGGCGTCACCCCTCCACTTT
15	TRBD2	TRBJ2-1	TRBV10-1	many	CASSKSTSGKDEQFF	TGCGCCAGCAGCAAGTCAACTAGCGGGAAAGATGAGCAGTTCTTC
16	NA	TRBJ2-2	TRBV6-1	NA	CASSALSGVLTGELFF	TGTGCCAGCAGTGCGTTGTCGGGTGTACTCACCGGGGAGCTGTTTTTT
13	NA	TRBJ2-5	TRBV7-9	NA	CASNQQGRETQYF	TGTGCCAGCAACCAACAGGGTCGAGAGACCCAGTACTTC
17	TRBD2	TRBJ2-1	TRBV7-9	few	CASSLGASGRSYNEQFF	TGTGCCAGCAGCTTAGGGGCTAGCGGACGCTCCTACAATGAGCAGTTCTTC
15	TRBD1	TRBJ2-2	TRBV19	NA	CASRPTGKTTGELFF	TGTGCCAGTAGGCCGACAGGGAAAACCACCGGGGAGCTGTTTTTT
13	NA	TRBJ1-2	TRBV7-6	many	CASSLGSGVGYTF	TGTGCCAGCAGCTTAGGGTCCGGGGTTGGCTACACCTTC
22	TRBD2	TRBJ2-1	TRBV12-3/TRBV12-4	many	CASSHNRFRLAGDISSYNEQFF	TGTGCCAGCAGCCACAATAGGTTTCGGCTAGCGGGAGATATAAGCTCCTACAATGAGCAGTTCTTC
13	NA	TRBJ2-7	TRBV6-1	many	CASFTDGGYEQYF	TGTGCCAGCTTCACGGACGGAGGCTACGAGCAGTACTTC
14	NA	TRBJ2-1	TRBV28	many	CASSLRGGIYEQFF	TGTGCCAGCAGTTTAAGAGGCGGGATTTACGAGCAGTTCTTC
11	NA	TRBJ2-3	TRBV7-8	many	CASSRHDTQYF	TGTGCCAGCAGCCGCCACGATACGCAGTATTTT
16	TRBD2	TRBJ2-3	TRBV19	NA	CASTDVGTRDTDTQYF	TGTGCCAGTACTGATGTCGGGACTAGGGACACAGATACGCAGTATTTT
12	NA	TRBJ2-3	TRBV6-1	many	CASSPGSATQYF	TGTGCCAGCAGTCCGGGGTCCGCTACGCAGTATTTT
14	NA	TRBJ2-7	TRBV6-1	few	CATQNPTGSREQYF	TGTGCCACGCAAAATCCCACCGGTAGTCGAGAGCAGTACTTC
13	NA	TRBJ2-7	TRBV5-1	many	CASSLEGGLEQYF	TGCGCCAGCAGCTTGGAGGGCGGCCTCGAGCAGTACTTC
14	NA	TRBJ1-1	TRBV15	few	CATSHSTGKTEAFF	TGTGCCACCAGCCATTCTACGGGGAAAACTGAAGCTTTCTTT
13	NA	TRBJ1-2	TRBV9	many	CASSVREGYGYTF	TGTGCCAGCAGCGTCAGAGAGGGCTATGGCTACACCTTC
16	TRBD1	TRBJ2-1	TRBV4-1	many	CASSQVTGILHNEQFF	TGCGCCAGCAGCCAAGTGACAGGGATATTACACAATGAGCAGTTCTTC